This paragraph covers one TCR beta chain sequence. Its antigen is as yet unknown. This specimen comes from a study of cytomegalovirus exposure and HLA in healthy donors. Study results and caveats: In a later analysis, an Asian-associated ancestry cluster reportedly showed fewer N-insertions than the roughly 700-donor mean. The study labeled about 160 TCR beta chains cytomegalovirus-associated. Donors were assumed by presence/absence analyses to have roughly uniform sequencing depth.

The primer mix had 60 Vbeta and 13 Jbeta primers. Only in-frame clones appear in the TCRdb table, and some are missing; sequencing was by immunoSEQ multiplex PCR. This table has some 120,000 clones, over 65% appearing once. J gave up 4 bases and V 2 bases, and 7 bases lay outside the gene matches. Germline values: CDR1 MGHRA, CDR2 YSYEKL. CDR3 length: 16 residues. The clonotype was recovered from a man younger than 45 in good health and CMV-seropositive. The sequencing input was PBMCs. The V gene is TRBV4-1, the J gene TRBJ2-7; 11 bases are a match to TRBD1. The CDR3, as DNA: TGCGCCAGCAGCCAATTGACCGGGACAGGGGGATACGAGCAGTACTTC. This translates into CASSQLTGTGGYEQYF.